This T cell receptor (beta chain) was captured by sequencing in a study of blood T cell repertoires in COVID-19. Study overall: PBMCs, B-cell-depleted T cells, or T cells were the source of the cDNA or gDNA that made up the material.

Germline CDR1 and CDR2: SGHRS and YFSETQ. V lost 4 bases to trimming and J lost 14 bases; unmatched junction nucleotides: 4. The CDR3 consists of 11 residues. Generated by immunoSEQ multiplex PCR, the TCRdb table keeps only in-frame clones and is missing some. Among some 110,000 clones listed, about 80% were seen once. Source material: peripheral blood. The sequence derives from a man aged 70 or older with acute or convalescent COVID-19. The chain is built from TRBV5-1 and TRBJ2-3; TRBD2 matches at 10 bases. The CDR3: CASSQLAGLYF. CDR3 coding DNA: TGCGCCAGCAGCCAACTAGCGGGGTTGTATTTT.